What follows are 17 T cell receptor beta chains derived from one specimen sequenced in a study of early T cells in non-severe SARS-CoV-2 infection. Using its own MiXCR run on the 5' RACE reads, TCRdb lists one record per CDR3 protein. The profile shows around 20,000 distinct CDR3 sequences, more than 4.5% of them singletons. The sample was whole blood. These receptors were taken from an adult who was a healthcare worker with PCR-confirmed SARS-CoV-2 infection or an uninfected control (not recorded which).

This clonotype was seen ten or more times. The chain carries TRBV19 and TRBJ2-3; D may be TRBD1 (5 bases). Germline assignment: CDR1 LNHDA and CDR2 SQIVND (reference sequence). CDR3 size: 14 residues. The V end lost 10 bases, the J end lost 4 bases, and 18 bases lay between the germline ends. The CDR3 region is CATTRVEGSDTQYF. In DNA, the CDR3 is TGTGCCACCACCAGGGTGGAAGGTTCAGATACGCAGTATTTT. Full variable domain (remainder filled in from reference TRBV19 and TRBJ2-3): DGGITQSPKYLFRKEGQNVTLSCEQNLNHDAMYWYRQDPGQGLRLIYYSQIVNDFQKGDIAEGYSVSREKKESFPLTVTSAQKNPTAFYLCATTRVEGSDTQYFGPGTRLTVL.

This clonotype appeared a few times. The chain links TRBV7-9 to TRBJ2-7, with a possible D match to TRBD1 (6 bases). Trimming left V 4 bases short and J 3 bases short, with 13 bases between. This CDR3 has 14 amino acids. Germline CDR1 SEHNR, CDR2 FQNEAQ (reference sequence). CDR3 coding DNA: TGTGCCAGCAGCTCAACCGGGACATTCTACGAGCAGTACTTC. Its protein is CASSSTGTFYEQYF.

J is TRBJ2-3 and V is TRBV6-6, with 7 positions matching TRBD2. The CDR3 loop spans 15 amino acids. V shed 5 bases, J shed 0 bases, and the junction held 5 bases outside the gene matches. Germline loops: CDR1 MNHNY, CDR2 SVGAGI (reference sequence). CDR3 sequence (DNA): TGTGCCAGCAGTCACGGGGGGACTAGCACAGATACGCAGTATTTT. It translates to CASSHGGTSTDTQYF.

This rearrangement joins TRBV6-4 to TRBJ2-1; 9 positions agree with TRBD1. Losses at the gene ends were 0 bases for V and 3 bases for J; bases not matched to a gene: 9. The CDR3 is 18 amino acids. Germline assignment: CDR1 MRHNA and CDR2 SNTAGT. CDR3 sequence reads: CASSDSPKQGAHYNEQFF. CDR3 DNA sequence: TGTGCCAGCAGTGACTCACCTAAACAGGGGGCGCACTACAATGAGCAGTTCTTC.

By share, this clonotype counts as medium-sized. The V gene is TRBV29-1, the J gene TRBJ2-5, with a weak D call TRBD1 (6 bases). Germline values: CDR1 SQVTM, CDR2 ANQGSEA. This CDR3 is built from 14 residues. Trimming removed 6 bases at V and 1 base at J, with 15 bases between. The CDR3 region has the DNA TGCAGCGTCGAAAGGACAGTCAGCCAAGAGACCCAGTACTTC. Amino acids: CSVERTVSQETQYF.

This clonotype showed up many times. The V call is TRBV28, the J call TRBJ1-2; D is unclear. The germline CDR1 and CDR2 sequences are MDHEN and SYDVKM. Between the trimmed V and J ends, which lost 5 bases and 4 bases, there was a span of 20 bases. The CDR3 is made up of 16 amino acids. For the CDR3, the DNA is TGTGCCAGCAGTCCCATCCACGAGGGATCGGTCTATGGCTACACCTTC. This gives the protein CASSPIHEGSVYGYTF.

In its sample, this clonotype was seen many times. The chain recombines TRBV4-3 with TRBJ2-5; the D gene is possibly TRBD2 (6 bases). Per the germline V gene, CDR1 is LGHNA and CDR2 is YSLEER. The V end was cut by 0 bases, the J end by 1 base, with 9 bases between. This CDR3 has 15 amino acids. Here the CDR3 DNA reads TGCGCCAGCAGCCAAGAAGGGACTGTCCAAGAGACCCAGTACTTC. It translates to CASSQEGTVQETQYF.

Only a few counts were recorded for this clonotype. V usage is TRBV27 and J usage is TRBJ1-6; 9 nucleotides align to TRBD1. V lost 10 bases and J lost 6; bases outside the gene matches: 10. Germline assignment: CDR1 MNHEY and CDR2 SMNVEV (reference sequence). This CDR3 region has 15 residues. CDR3 DNA: TGTGCCACCCGGGACAGGGTAGTGGGTAATTCACCCCTCCACTTT. Protein sequence: CATRDRVVGNSPLHF.

This clonotype was found many times. This chain uses TRBV15 with TRBJ2-3; D not certain. Germline V CDR1 and CDR2: LNHNV, YYDKDF (reference sequence). Trimming cost V 0 bases and J 6 bases, with 7 bases left between them. This CDR3 is built from 13 residues. The chain's CDR3 is CATSRELSDTQYF. CDR3 DNA sequence: TGTGCCACCAGCAGAGAGCTATCGGATACGCAGTATTTT. Supplemented by reference TRBV15 and TRBJ2-3, the full variable domain reads DAMVIQNPRYQVTQFGKPVTLSCSQTLNHNVMYWYQQKSSQAPKLLFHYYDKDFNNEADTPDNFQSRRPNTSFCFLDIRSPGLGDTAMYLCATSRELSDTQYFGPGTRLTVL.

This clonotype was recorded many times. The chain carries TRBV5-4 and TRBJ2-1; 10 bases line up with TRBD1. Germline lookup yields CDR1 SGHNT and CDR2 YYREEE (reference sequence). Trimming at V came to 4 bases and at J to 4 bases, leaving 5 bases not matched to a gene. The CDR3 spans 15 residues. DNA for the CDR3: TGTGCCAGCAGCCCGGGACAGGGGCGATACAATGAGCAGTTCTTC. Residues: CASSPGQGRYNEQFF. Combining the CDR3 with reference TRBV5-4 and TRBJ2-1 gives the whole variable domain ETGVTQSPTHLIKTRGQQVTLRCSSQSGHNTVSWYQQALGQGPQFIFQYYREEENGRGNFPPRFSGLQFPNYSSELNVNALELDDSALYLCASSPGQGRYNEQFFGPGTRLTVL.

This clonotype was detected ten times or more. In nucleotides, the CDR3 is TGTGCCAGCAGCTGGGGACTAGCGGGGGGCTACGAGCAGTACTTC. Translation: CASSWGLAGGYEQYF. The chain joins TRBV7-2 to TRBJ2-7, with 15 bases lining up with TRBD2. The germline gives CDR1 SGHTA, CDR2 FQGNSA. The CDR3 totals 15 residues. J was trimmed by 3 bases and V by 4 bases; bases with no gene match: 1.

This clonotype appeared many times. The V call is TRBV5-1, the J call TRBJ2-3, with 9 bases aligning to TRBD2. CDR3 size: 19 residues. CDR1 and CDR2 from the germline V gene are SGHRS and YFSETQ. V lost 4 bases to trimming and J lost 6 bases; unmatched junction nucleotides: 21. This chain's CDR3 is CASSLLFGVAGGLRDTQYF. The CDR3 DNA reads as TGCGCCAGCAGCCTCCTTTTTGGTGTTGCGGGGGGGCTCAGGGATACGCAGTATTTT.

Note on this clonotype: Compared with germline, one end of the junction differs, possibly owing to a read error. The chain joins TRBV5-1 to TRBJ2-6, with 8 bases matching TRBD1. This CDR3 has 13 amino acids. The V gene's germline CDR1 is SGHRS and CDR2 YFSETQ. CDR3 sequence: CASTEQGVNVLTF. The CDR3 nucleotides are TGCGCCAGCACGGAACAGGGGGTCAACGTCCTGACTTTC. The complete variable domain, with remaining parts taken from reference TRBV5-1 and TRBJ2-6, reads KAGVTQTPRYLIKTRGQQVTLSCSPISGHRSVSWYQQTPGQGLQFLFEYFSETQRNKGNFPGRFSGRQFSNSRSEMNVSTLELGDSALYLCASTEQGVNVLTFGAGSRLTVL.

The sample holds many counts of this clonotype. The chain links TRBV11-2 to TRBJ2-3, with a possible D match to TRBD2 (6 bases). Germline values: CDR1 SGHAT, CDR2 FQNNGV. The CDR3 contains 16 residues. Trimming pared 3 bases from V and 2 bases from J, leaving 15 bases between. CDR3 sequence reads: CASSLLATTTTDTQYF. The CDR3, as DNA: TGTGCCAGCAGCTTGCTAGCGACTACAACCACAGATACGCAGTATTTT.

This clonotype has a count of ten or more. The gene calls are TRBV6-5 and TRBJ1-4, with D perhaps matching TRBD1 (6 bases). The CDR3 length is 15 residues. With 6 bases removed from V and 3 bases from J, the gap between germline ends came to 14 bases. Germline lookup yields CDR1 MNHEY and CDR2 SVGAGI. The CDR3 region has the DNA TGTGCCAGCAGGAGATTACAGGGACCTAATGAAAAACTGTTTTTT. Translation gives CASRRLQGPNEKLFF.

This clonotype is classed as medium-sized. The rearrangement joins TRBV2 to TRBJ2-5, with 11 bases aligning to TRBD2. The CDR3 is made up of 17 amino acids. V shed 0 bases and J 5 bases; nucleotides not matched to a gene: 8. CDR1 and CDR2 from the germline V gene are SNHLY and FYNNEI. The CDR3 sequence is CASSEATSGSISETQYF. CDR3 in DNA: TGTGCCAGCAGTGAAGCTACTAGCGGGAGTATCTCCGAGACCCAGTACTTC.

This clonotype was picked up many times. The chain joins TRBV29-1 to TRBJ2-1, with D possibly TRBD2 on 5 matching bases. The V gene's germline CDR1 is SQVTM and CDR2 ANQGSEA. This CDR3 spans 12 amino acids. Deletions cut 4 bases from V and 7 bases from J, with 11 bases between. CDR3 sequence reads: CSVGNRGNEQFF. CDR3 bases: TGCAGCGTTGGAAATCGGGGAAATGAGCAGTTCTTC.